What follows is one TCR beta chain and its context. Its antigen is not identified. As to time point: 2015-2016 season, 7 days after influenza vaccination. The source of the sample is a study of follicular helper T cells after annual influenza vaccination. Study-level information: Some donors were sampled over the 2013-2014, 2014-2015 and 2015-2016 vaccinations.

Study-wide results and caveats: Yearly vaccinations repeatedly recalled conserved clonotypes in ICOS+CD38+ cTfh.

Using immunoSEQ multiplex PCR, the repertoire was profiled, and TCRdb retains in-frame clones only, with some absent. The sample comprises about 10,000 clones, more than 80% of which are singletons, and roughly 0.47% rests with the top ten. This CDR3 comprises 14 residues. CDR1 and CDR2 from the germline V gene are ENHRY and SYGVKD. Deletions cut 1 base from V and 4 bases from J, with 10 bases between. The source material was CXCR5+ CD38- circulating T follicular helper cells from blood, sampled 7 days after influenza vaccination. This sample's subset: circulating Tfh, non-naive CD4+CXCR5+PD-1+ (ICOS+CD38+ or ICOS-CD38-). The TCR sequence derives from an adult who received the influenza vaccine. The gene calls are TRBV10-3 and TRBJ1-1; possible D gene TRBD1, 6 bases. The CDR3 here is CAISEWQGTTEAFF. The CDR3 DNA reads TGTGCCATCAGTGAGTGGCAGGGGACCACTGAAGCTTTCTTT.